This TCR beta chain was retrieved from a study of T cell responses to AZD1222 COVID-19 vaccine. Study as a whole: Pooling of second doses given at about 4 or about 12 weeks was done. General study points: The breadth and depth of Spike-specific TCRs increased once two AZD1222 doses had been given. The donor cohort was predominantly white British with a female majority, and clonal diversity may have been underestimated.

The protocol was immunoSEQ multiplex PCR, while the TCRdb copy is restricted to in-frame clones and leaves out a portion. The sample records 150,000 to 200,000 clones, 85% to 95% being singletons. Points on this clone: Its antigen is unknown.

Germline loops: CDR1 SGHNT, CDR2 YENEEA. This CDR3 has 15 residues. The J segment lost 10 bases and the V segment lost 5 bases, leaving 10 bases of the junction unmatched. V and J are TRBV11-3 and TRBJ2-1; TRBD2 matches at 11 bases. This sequence originates from an adult in good health. Sequencing used peripheral blood, obtained on day 0 of AZD1222 vaccination. DNA of the CDR3: TGTGCCAGCAGCCTAGGGCTAGCGGGGGGTAAGGAGCAGTTCTTC. Residues: CASSLGLAGGKEQFF.